The 11 T cell receptor beta chains below were found in one sample sequenced in a study of beta chain features in type 1 diabetes. Sequenced material consisted of expressed TCRB transcripts (all of the isolated RNA was reverse transcribed). Repertoires were generated with immunoSEQ multiplex PCR, while TCRdb's copy carries only in-frame clones and drops some. There are 350,000 to 450,000 clones in the sample; roughly 13% occur only once, and about 0.04% lies in the top ten. The specimen was naive CD4+ T cells from blood. These receptors were collected from a man under 40 in good health.

This clone was recorded a few times. The chain combines TRBV5-1 with TRBJ2-7; D call uncertain. V lost 0 bases and J lost 3, with 16 bases in between. In germline, CDR1 is SGHRS, CDR2 YFSETQ. The CDR3 has 16 residues. This chain's CDR3 is CASSLGTLRQDYEQYF. The CDR3 DNA sequence: TGCGCCAGCAGCTTGGGCACATTGCGGCAGGACTACGAGCAGTACTTC.

This clone has more than one count but fewer than ten. This CDR3 reads CSGRNTGELFF. The CDR3 DNA is TGCAGCGGGAGAAACACCGGGGAGCTGTTTTTT. The rearrangement links TRBV29-1 to TRBJ2-2, with D unclear. Trimming took 7 bases from V and 2 from J, leaving 5 bases between them. There are 11 residues in the CDR3. CDR1 and CDR2 from the germline V gene are SQVTM and ANQGSEA.

This clone was observed once. The rearrangement links TRBV9 to TRBJ2-5; tentatively, D is TRBD1 (7 bases). The V gene lost 0 bases and the J gene lost 1 base, with 13 bases spanning the gap. This CDR3 contains 16 residues. The germline V gene encodes CDR1 SGDLS and CDR2 YYNGEE. The CDR3 loop is CASSVALRDSQETQYF. The CDR3 DNA sequence: TGTGCCAGCAGCGTAGCCCTGCGGGACAGCCAAGAGACCCAGTACTTC.

This clone occurred a few times. The V and J genes are TRBV18 and TRBJ2-3; D is unclear. The CDR3 is 14 residues long. Germline V gene sequence: CDR1 KGHSH, CDR2 LQKENI. V was trimmed by 2 bases and J by 1 base, leaving 7 bases between them. CDR3 bases: TGTGCCAGCTCACCAGGGATACGCACAGATACGCAGTATTTT. Its protein product is CASSPGIRTDTQYF. Filled out from reference TRBV18 and TRBJ2-3, the complete variable domain reads NAGVMQNPRHLVRRRGQEARLRCSPMKGHSHVYWYRQLPEEGLKFMVYLQKENIIDESGMPKERFSAEFPKEGPSILRIQQVVRGDSAAYFCASSPGIRTDTQYFGPGTRLTVL.

This rearrangement joins TRBV19 to TRBJ2-1, with D uncertain. Trimming stripped 5 bases from V and 7 bases from J, with 18 bases between. Looked up from germline, CDR1 is LNHDA and CDR2 is SQIVND (reference sequence). This CDR3 contains 15 residues. The CDR3 is CASSPSPWIVNEQFF. DNA of the CDR3: TGTGCCAGTAGTCCCTCGCCCTGGATAGTTAATGAGCAGTTCTTC.

J is TRBJ1-2 and V is TRBV10-3; no firm D call. The CDR3 loop spans 12 amino acids. Germline loops: CDR1 ENHRY, CDR2 SYGVKD. The germline V and J ends were trimmed by 2 bases and 6 bases, with 7 bases remaining between them. In nucleotides, the CDR3 is TGTGCCATCAGTGAGACTGGTCATGGCTACACCTTC. Translated, it gives CAISETGHGYTF.

The sample holds a few counts of this clone. The chain is built from TRBV4-3 and TRBJ1-6; D may be TRBD1 (5 bases). This CDR3 has 19 amino acids. Germline CDR1 is LGHNA and CDR2 is YSLEER. Trimming shortened V by 0 bases and J by 0 bases, and 15 bases separated the two germline ends. Here the CDR3 DNA reads TGCGCCAGCAGCCAAGATAGAAGGGGAAGCTACTCCTATAATTCACCCCTCCACTTT. It specifies CASSQDRRGSYSYNSPLHF.

V is TRBV30 and J is TRBJ1-4, with no clear D. Trimming left V 5 bases short and J 7 bases short, with 17 bases between. CDR1 is GTSNPN and CDR2 is SVGIG in the germline V gene (reference sequence). The CDR3 has 14 amino acids. The CDR3 DNA reads TGTGCCTGGGGAACCGGGGTTGGAGGTGAAAAACTGTTTTTT. This encodes CAWGTGVGGEKLFF.

This clone was seen more than once but under ten times. This chain joins TRBV7-2 and TRBJ1-4, with unresolved D. The CDR3 extends over 14 amino acids. Germline V gene sequence: CDR1 SGHTA, CDR2 FQGNSA. Trimming stripped 5 bases from V and 1 base from J, with 8 bases between. The CDR3, as DNA: TGTGCCAGCAGCCGGAGAGAAACTAATGAAAAACTGTTTTTT. It encodes CASSRRETNEKLFF.

This clone has just a few counts. The chain has TRBV7-6 and TRBJ2-3, with D unresolved. The germline V and J ends were trimmed by 5 bases and 1 base, with 10 bases remaining between them. The CDR3 length is 14 residues. Germline V gene lookup returns CDR1 SGHVS and CDR2 FNYEAQ. The CDR3 nucleotides read TGTGCCAGCAGCCCCGCGCTCCGCACAGATACGCAGTATTTT. As protein: CASSPALRTDTQYF.

This clone has just a few counts. The chain couples TRBV7-2 to TRBJ1-1; D is unclear. This CDR3 has 16 residues. Deletions cut 4 bases from V and 1 base from J, with 16 bases between. The germline V gene encodes CDR1 SGHTA and CDR2 FQGNSA. CDR3 sequence (DNA): TGTGCCAGCAGCTCCGGACGGAGAGATGGGAACACTGAAGCTTTCTTT. This codes for CASSSGRRDGNTEAFF.